One and the same sample provided the 26 T cell receptor beta chains below, sequenced in a study of shared clonotypes between healthy human individuals. The table came from immunoSEQ multiplex PCR; TCRdb's copy has only in-frame clones and leaves some out. This table holds 400,000 to 600,000 clones, over 75% found once. The sequencing input was PBMCs. The receptor source for this set is a woman between 40 and 50 years old in good health. Some clones in this sample may be carry-over from other donors' samples.

Written as DNA, the CDR3 is TGTGCCAGTAACCCTAGCCCTGCAACTAATGAAAAACTGTTTTTT. It codes for CASNPSPATNEKLFF. The chain has TRBV28 and TRBJ1-4; D remains unclear. Looked up from germline, CDR1 is MDHEN and CDR2 is SYDVKM. The CDR3 is made up of 15 amino acids. V lost 9 bases to trimming and J lost 0 bases, with 14 bases between them.

The gene calls are TRBV7-2 and TRBJ1-5; D not resolved. The V gene's germline CDR1 is SGHTA and CDR2 FQGNSA. CDR3 length equals 17 residues. With 1 base removed from V and 0 bases from J, the gap between germline ends came to 13 bases. The CDR3: CASSLEMAEISNQPQHF. The DNA of the CDR3 is TGTGCCAGCAGCTTAGAAATGGCGGAGATTAGCAATCAGCCCCAGCATTTT. The full variable domain, in which reference TRBV7-2 and TRBJ1-5 provide the parts outside the CDR3, is GAGVSQSPSNKVTEKGKDVELRCDPISGHTALYWYRQSLGQGLEFLIYFQGNSAPDKSGLPSDRFSAERTGGSVSTLTIQRTQQEDSAVYLCASSLEMAEISNQPQHFGDGTRLSIL.

This clone was counted only a few times. The chain employs TRBV7-2 and TRBJ2-7, with 11 nucleotides matching TRBD2. The CDR3 runs to 14 residues. V trimming: 2 bases; J trimming: 4 bases; junction bases outside the gene matches: 1. From germline, CDR1 is SGHTA and CDR2 FQGNSA. Here the CDR3 reads CASSLRTSGYEQYF. Written as DNA, the CDR3 is TGTGCCAGCAGCTTAAGGACTAGCGGGTACGAGCAGTACTTC. Combining the CDR3 with reference TRBV7-2 and TRBJ2-7 gives the whole variable domain GAGVSQSPSNKVTEKGKDVELRCDPISGHTALYWYRQSLGQGLEFLIYFQGNSAPDKSGLPSDRFSAERTGGSVSTLTIQRTQQEDSAVYLCASSLRTSGYEQYFGPGTRLTVT.

About this clone: A read error may account for a junction end that differs from germline. The genes are TRBV11-2 and TRBJ1-3; 7 bases align to TRBD1. Germline values: CDR1 SGHAT, CDR2 FQNNGV. This CDR3 has 14 residues. The CDR3 DNA sequence: TGTGCCAGCAGCTCAACGGGACAGAAAAAGCCGCCCACTTTT. As protein: CASSSTGQKKPPTF.

The chain uses TRBV29-1 and TRBJ2-1; no clear D gene. Germline V gene sequence: CDR1 SQVTM, CDR2 ANQGSEA. V lost 5 bases, J lost 8 bases, and 16 bases lay in between. This CDR3 contains 13 residues. CDR3 nucleotides: TGCAGCGTTTGGAGCGACCCCGTCGATGAGCAGTTCTTC. This codes for CSVWSDPVDEQFF.

CDR3: CAWSAALGYTF. DNA of the CDR3: TGTGCCTGGAGTGCGGCCCTCGGCTACACCTTC. The chain is built from TRBV30 and TRBJ1-2; D remains unclear. The germline V and J ends were trimmed by 1 base and 8 bases, with 8 bases remaining between them. The CDR3 runs to 11 residues. Per the germline V gene, CDR1 is GTSNPN and CDR2 is SVGIG (reference sequence).

The gene calls are TRBV11-2 and TRBJ2-1; D is unresolved. This CDR3 region has 17 residues. V was trimmed by 1 base and J by 2 bases, leaving 15 bases between them. Germline V gene lookup returns CDR1 SGHAT and CDR2 FQNNGV. This CDR3 is CASSLGARVIPYNEQFF. The CDR3 region has the DNA TGTGCCAGCAGCTTAGGGGCTAGGGTGATTCCCTACAATGAGCAGTTCTTC.

The chain employs TRBV27 and TRBJ1-4; D is undetermined. The CDR3 runs 13 residues. CDR1 is MNHEY, CDR2 SMNVEV, per germline (reference sequence). The V gene lost 2 bases and the J gene lost 10 bases, with 11 bases spanning the gap. This CDR3 is CASSLTRGGKLFF. In DNA form, the CDR3 reads TGTGCCAGCAGTTTAACCCGGGGAGGAAAACTGTTTTTT.

The V and J genes are TRBV11-3 and TRBJ2-2; no definite D call. This CDR3 is 13 amino acids long. V lost 1 base and J lost 6, with 6 bases in between. Germline loops: CDR1 SGHNT, CDR2 YENEEA. The CDR3 spells CASSLGPSGELFF. The CDR3 bases are TGTGCCAGCAGCTTAGGTCCCTCCGGGGAGCTGTTTTTT.

CDR3 sequence (DNA): TGCGCCAGCAGCTACGAGACATATCCGACAGGGGGTCGCACAGATACGCAGTATTTT. Its translation: CASSYETYPTGGRTDTQYF. The chain joins TRBV5-1 to TRBJ2-3; 9 nucleotides agree with TRBD1. This CDR3 has 19 residues. Germline loops: CDR1 SGHRS, CDR2 YFSETQ. V was clipped by 3 bases and J by 1 base; unmatched bases: 15. Drawing the rest from reference TRBV5-1 and TRBJ2-3, the complete variable domain is KAGVTQTPRYLIKTRGQQVTLSCSPISGHRSVSWYQQTPGQGLQFLFEYFSETQRNKGNFPGRFSGRQFSNSRSEMNVSTLELGDSALYLCASSYETYPTGGRTDTQYFGPGTRLTVL.

The chain uses TRBV15 and TRBJ2-7; TRBD2 matches at 9 bases. V was clipped by 0 bases and J by 4 bases; unmatched bases: 10. This CDR3 comprises 17 residues. The germline gives CDR1 LNHNV, CDR2 YYDKDF (reference sequence). CDR3 region: CATSRDAGRGLAYEQYF. The DNA of the CDR3 is TGTGCCACCAGCAGAGATGCGGGGCGGGGACTAGCTTACGAGCAGTACTTC.

The J gene is TRBJ2-5, the V gene TRBV5-1; possibly TRBD1 or TRBD2 for D (5 bases each). The V end lost 3 bases, the J end lost 0 bases, and 9 bases lay between the germline ends. CDR3 length: 14 residues. CDR1 and CDR2 (germline): SGHRS, YFSETQ. The CDR3 coding sequence is TGCGCCAGCAGCTGGGGACGGAACCAAGAGACCCAGTACTTC. The encoded protein is CASSWGRNQETQYF. The full variable domain, with the rest looked up from reference TRBV5-1 and TRBJ2-5, is KAGVTQTPRYLIKTRGQQVTLSCSPISGHRSVSWYQQTPGQGLQFLFEYFSETQRNKGNFPGRFSGRQFSNSRSEMNVSTLELGDSALYLCASSWGRNQETQYFGPGTRLLVL.

For the CDR3, the DNA is TGTGCCAGCAGTTACCCCCAGTGGGGGGAGAGCAGCTCCTACGAGCAGTACTTC. Translated: CASSYPQWGESSSYEQYF. The chain has TRBV28 and TRBJ2-7, with TRBD2 as a possible D gene (6 bases). This CDR3 region has 18 residues. Deletions cut 4 bases from V and 0 bases from J, with 22 bases between. CDR1 and CDR2 (germline): MDHEN, SYDVKM.

This clone was picked up one time. The chain recombines TRBV4-1 with TRBJ2-2; 13 positions agree with TRBD2. V gave up 2 bases and J gave up 6 bases; unmatched junction bases: 12. This CDR3 is 19 amino acids long. In germline, CDR1 is MGHRA, CDR2 YSYEKL. Here the CDR3 DNA reads TGCGCCAGCAGCCAATCCGGGACTAGCGGGATGGGGGTTGCCGGGGAGCTGTTTTTT. Its protein product is CASSQSGTSGMGVAGELFF.

As concerns this clone: Being one base from a much bigger clone, this may be a read error. The rearrangement uses TRBV7-3 and TRBJ2-1; D gene uncertain. Trimming took 2 bases from V and 0 from J, leaving 2 bases between them. CDR1 and CDR2 from the germline V gene are SGHTA and FQGTGA. CDR3 length: 13 amino acids. The CDR3 bases are TGTGCCAGCAGCTTAGACTCCTACAATGAGCAGTTCTTC. Residues: CASSLDSYNEQFF.

This clone was seen just once. This sequence joins TRBV19 and TRBJ1-1; no clear D. The CDR3 is 12 amino acids. V lost 3 bases, J lost 9 bases, and 11 bases lay in between. CDR1 LNHDA and CDR2 SQIVND come from the germline V gene (reference sequence). The CDR3, as DNA: TGTGCCAGTAGTATTTCAGGAGGTAAAGCTTTCTTT. This gives the protein CASSISGGKAFF.

The CDR3 bases are TGTGCCTGGAAGCCCGGACAGAACAATGAGCAGTTCTTC. Its protein product is CAWKPGQNNEQFF. The rearrangement joins TRBV30 to TRBJ2-1; D might be TRBD1 (6 bases). The CDR3 consists of 13 residues. Germline loops: CDR1 GTSNPN, CDR2 SVGIG (reference sequence). The V end was cut by 4 bases, the J end by 5 bases, with 12 bases between.

The chain couples TRBV10-1 to TRBJ2-7; a weak D match, TRBD1 (5 bases). CDR1 is WNHNN and CDR2 is SYGVQD in the germline V gene (reference sequence). This CDR3 spans 12 amino acids. The germline V and J ends were trimmed by 7 bases and 4 bases, with 11 bases remaining between them. CDR3 residues: CASNGQNYEQYF. The CDR3 bases are TGCGCCAGCAATGGACAAAATTACGAGCAGTACTTC.

The V and J genes are TRBV5-3 and TRBJ2-5, with TRBD2 identical over 8 bases. TRBV5-3 counts as an open reading frame of uncertain function. V lost 3 bases, J lost 5 bases, and 15 bases stayed unmatched. The CDR3 runs 17 residues. This CDR3 is CARSSPGLVCFWETQYF. In DNA form, the CDR3 reads TGTGCCAGAAGCTCTCCGGGACTAGTGTGTTTCTGGGAGACCCAGTACTTC.

This sequence joins TRBV10-3 and TRBJ2-1, with 8 bases fitting TRBD2. There are 18 residues in the CDR3. Germline V lookup: CDR1 ENHRY, CDR2 SYGVKD. V dropped 0 bases and J dropped 4; count of bases not matched to a gene: 11. The CDR3 DNA reads TGTGCCATCAGTGAGTCTAGAGCCGGGACTAGAATTTACAATGAGCAGTTCTTC. Translation gives CAISESRAGTRIYNEQFF.

The chain joins TRBV18 to TRBJ2-3; 12 positions match TRBD2. CDR1 and CDR2 from the germline V gene are KGHSH and LQKENI. Trimming at V came to 0 bases and at J to 4 bases, leaving 5 bases not matched to a gene. CDR3 length: 17 residues. The CDR3 here is CASSPPSLAGGPDTQYF. In DNA, the CDR3 is TGTGCCAGCTCACCACCGTCGCTAGCGGGAGGGCCAGATACGCAGTATTTT. Using reference TRBV18 and TRBJ2-3 for the parts outside the CDR3, the full variable domain is NAGVMQNPRHLVRRRGQEARLRCSPMKGHSHVYWYRQLPEEGLKFMVYLQKENIIDESGMPKERFSAEFPKEGPSILRIQQVVRGDSAAYFCASSPPSLAGGPDTQYFGPGTRLTVL.

CDR3 residues: CASSPTGARSYGYTF. For the CDR3, the DNA is TGTGCCAGCAGTCCCACGGGGGCCAGATCCTATGGCTACACCTTC. This rearrangement joins TRBV28 to TRBJ1-2; the D gene is possibly TRBD1 (6 bases). V was clipped by 5 bases and J by 4 bases, with 17 bases between them. The CDR3 consists of 15 residues. The germline CDR1 and CDR2 sequences are MDHEN and SYDVKM.

Ten or more counts support this clone. The rearrangement uses TRBV29-1 and TRBJ2-1; D not resolved. This CDR3 is 10 amino acids long. Germline CDR1 reads SQVTM; CDR2 reads ANQGSEA. V was clipped by 6 bases and J by 7 bases, with 7 bases between them. In DNA, the CDR3 is TGCAGCGTCCTAGGGAATGAGCAGTTCTTC. Translated, it gives CSVLGNEQFF.

The rearrangement uses TRBV28 and TRBJ2-5; D might be TRBD1 or TRBD2, each matching 5 bases. V was pared by 5 bases and J by 2 bases, with 12 bases between. Germline V gene lookup returns CDR1 MDHEN and CDR2 SYDVKM. The CDR3 has 14 residues. CDR3 protein: CASSTYGGQETQYF. The CDR3 bases are TGTGCCAGCAGTACCTATGGGGGTCAAGAGACCCAGTACTTC.

The rearrangement uses TRBV30 and TRBJ2-1; 12 bases line up with TRBD2. The CDR3 is 12 residues long. With V trimmed by 5 bases and J by 10 bases, 3 bases remained unmatched. Looked up from germline, CDR1 is GTSNPN and CDR2 is SVGIG (reference sequence). CDR3 DNA sequence: TGTGCCTGGGGACTAGCGGGAATCGAGCAGTTCTTC. It yields the protein CAWGLAGIEQFF.

The chain carries TRBV19 and TRBJ2-2; no clear D. Germline-derived CDR1 and CDR2 are LNHDA and SQIVND (reference sequence). The CDR3 has 15 residues. Trimming removed 0 bases from V and 4 bases from J, with 9 bases in between. This CDR3 reads CASSIDGSPTGELFF. The CDR3 DNA reads as TGTGCCAGTAGTATAGATGGCAGTCCCACCGGGGAGCTGTTTTTT.